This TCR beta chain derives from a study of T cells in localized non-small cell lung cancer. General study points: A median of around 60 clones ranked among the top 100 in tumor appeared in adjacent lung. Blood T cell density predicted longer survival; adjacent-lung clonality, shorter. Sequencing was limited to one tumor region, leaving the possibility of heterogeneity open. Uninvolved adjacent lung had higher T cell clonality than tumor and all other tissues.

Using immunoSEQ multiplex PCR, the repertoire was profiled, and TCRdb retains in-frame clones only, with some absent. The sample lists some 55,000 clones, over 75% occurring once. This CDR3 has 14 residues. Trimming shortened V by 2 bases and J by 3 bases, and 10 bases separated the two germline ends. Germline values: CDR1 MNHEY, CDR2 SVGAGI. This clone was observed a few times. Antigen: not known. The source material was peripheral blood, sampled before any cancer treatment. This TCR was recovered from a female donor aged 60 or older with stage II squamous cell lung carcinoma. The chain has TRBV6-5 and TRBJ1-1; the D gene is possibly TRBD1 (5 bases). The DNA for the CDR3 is TGTGCCAGCAGTTACGGGGGAGGGGACACTGAAGCTTTCTTT. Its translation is CASSYGGGDTEAFF.